These 22 T cell receptor beta chains share one sample of origin, sequenced in a study of CD8 T cells in ankylosing spondylitis. Via MiXCR, TCRdb re-called the 5' RACE reads, giving one row per CDR3 protein. This table has about 260,000 distinct CDR3 sequences, about 24% appearing once. The sample was blood, either unsorted or a sorted T cell fraction (not recorded which). The receptor source for this set is a male donor with ankylosing spondylitis or in good health (not recorded which).

The chain uses TRBV20-1 and TRBJ1-5, with 7 bases matching TRBD1. Trimming removed 3 bases from V and 3 bases from J; junction bases left unmatched: 8. The germline V gene has CDR1 DFQATT and CDR2 SNEGSKA (reference sequence). This CDR3 has 15 amino acids. The CDR3 DNA follows: TGCAGTGCTAGGGGGTCAAGGGGGCTCAATCAGCCCCAGCATTTT. It yields the protein CSARGSRGLNQPQHF.

Many counts were recorded for this clonotype. The rearrangement joins TRBV12-3 or TRBV12-4 to TRBJ1-3; TRBD1 might be the D (6 bases). There are 14 residues in the CDR3. Trimming pared 7 bases from V and 9 bases from J, leaving 19 bases between. The chain's CDR3 is CASKLGTLSGTIYF. The CDR3 DNA sequence: TGTGCCAGCAAATTAGGGACACTCTCTGGCACCATATATTTT.

In its sample, this clonotype was seen many times. The CDR3 sequence: CASSFRANEKLFF. CDR3 coding DNA: TGTGCCAGCAGTTTCCGAGCTAATGAAAAACTGTTTTTT. The V and J genes are TRBV12-3 or TRBV12-4 and TRBJ1-4; D not certain. CDR3 size: 13 residues. The ends were cut back, 3 bases at V and 3 bases at J, with 5 bases in the middle.

The sample holds many counts of this clonotype. This chain joins TRBV5-1 and TRBJ2-3; possible D gene TRBD2, 5 bases. The CDR3 loop spans 14 amino acids. Trimming removed 4 bases from V and 6 bases from J, with 15 bases in between. Germline CDR1 reads SGHRS; CDR2 reads YFSETQ. Here the CDR3 DNA reads TGCGCCAGCAGCAGAGGACTGACCCAGGATACGCAGTATTTT. Translation: CASSRGLTQDTQYF.

The chain combines TRBV20-1 with TRBJ1-1; 9 nucleotides agree with TRBD1. Unmatched junction bases numbered 3, after V lost 6 bases and J lost 4 bases. The V gene's germline CDR1 is DFQATT and CDR2 SNEGSKA (reference sequence). The CDR3 is 12 residues long. CDR3: CSAPDRGTEAFF. The CDR3, as DNA: TGCAGTGCCCCGGACAGGGGCACTGAAGCTTTCTTT.

The J gene is TRBJ2-3, the V gene TRBV20-1, with D hard to call. Trimming cost V 1 base and J 4 bases, with 12 bases left between them. Germline V gene data show CDR1 as DFQATT and CDR2 as SNEGSKA (reference sequence). The CDR3 is 14 residues long. The CDR3 DNA sequence: TGCAGTGCTAGAGTGGGTAGTTTCCCAGATACGCAGTATTTT. It yields the protein CSARVGSFPDTQYF.

The genes are TRBV11-2 and TRBJ2-1; D uncertain. Between the trimmed V and J ends, which lost 0 bases and 7 bases, there was a span of 13 bases. Germline CDR1 SGHAT, CDR2 FQNNGV. CDR3 length: 15 amino acids. The CDR3 is CASSLDSRVGNEQFF. CDR3 nucleotide sequence: TGTGCCAGCAGCTTAGATAGTCGGGTCGGTAATGAGCAGTTCTTC.

This clonotype was picked up many times. CDR3 protein: CSARGMEGGLDTQYF. In nucleotides, the CDR3 is TGCAGTGCTAGAGGAATGGAGGGGGGTCTGGATACGCAGTATTTT. The genes are TRBV20-1 and TRBJ2-3; D is tentatively TRBD1 or TRBD2 (6 bases each). The CDR3 is 15 amino acids. V was shortened by 1 base and J by 6 bases, with 17 bases between the two germline ends. CDR1 DFQATT and CDR2 SNEGSKA come from the germline V gene (reference sequence).

J is TRBJ2-7 and V is TRBV15, with unresolved D. The CDR3 contains 15 residues. The germline gives CDR1 LNHNV, CDR2 YYDKDF (reference sequence). Trimming took off 0 bases at V and 0 bases at J, with 9 bases between the two ends. CDR3 sequence reads: CATSREPHSSYEQYF. The DNA of the CDR3 is TGTGCCACCAGCAGAGAACCCCATAGCTCCTACGAGCAGTACTTC.

This chain connects TRBV20-1 to TRBJ2-7, with D perhaps given as TRBD1 or TRBD2 (5 bases each). The CDR3 extends over 12 amino acids. The ends were cut back, 6 bases at V and 0 bases at J, with 9 bases in the middle. CDR1 DFQATT and CDR2 SNEGSKA come from the germline V gene (reference sequence). The CDR3 nucleotides read TGCAGTGCCGGGGCAAGCTCCTACGAGCAGTACTTC. It translates to CSAGASSYEQYF.

Only a few counts were recorded for this clonotype. The J gene is TRBJ2-5, the V gene TRBV3-1; D is unresolved. Trimming pared 2 bases from V and 2 bases from J, leaving 12 bases between. The CDR3 spans 15 residues. Germline V gene lookup returns CDR1 LGHDT and CDR2 YNNKEL (reference sequence). The CDR3: CASSQPTGGQETQYF. The DNA of the CDR3 is TGTGCCAGCAGCCAACCGACCGGCGGACAAGAGACCCAGTACTTC.

This clonotype has just a few counts. V gene TRBV27 combines with J gene TRBJ2-7, with D possibly being TRBD2 (5 bases). The V end was cut by 3 bases, the J end by 7 bases, with 7 bases between. CDR3 size: 11 residues. Germline CDR1 and CDR2: MNHEY and SMNVEV (reference sequence). The CDR3 is CASSFRGEQYF. The DNA of the CDR3 is TGTGCCAGCAGTTTCCGGGGTGAGCAGTACTTC.

This clonotype appeared a few times. One end of the junction is discordant with germline, which a read error may explain. This sequence joins TRBV5-1 and TRBJ2-3; D gene ambiguous. The CDR3 extends over 13 amino acids. Germline values: CDR1 SGHRS, CDR2 YFSETQ. DNA for the CDR3: TGCGCCAGCAGCTTGGGACTGGGAACTGGCAGTAATTTT. Translating it yields CASSLGLGTGSNF.

The rearrangement uses TRBV10-2 and TRBJ2-3; 7 bases match TRBD2. Germline assignment: CDR1 WSHSY and CDR2 SAAADI. V shed 3 bases, J shed 6 bases, and the junction held 9 bases outside the gene matches. This CDR3 is built from 15 residues. The CDR3 protein is CASSDSLAVTDTQYF. CDR3 DNA: TGCGCCAGCAGTGATAGTCTAGCGGTCACCGATACGCAGTATTTT.

This clonotype has at least ten counts. The rearrangement joins TRBV10-3 to TRBJ2-3; unclear D gene. This CDR3 has 13 residues. In germline, CDR1 is ENHRY, CDR2 SYGVKD. V gave up 2 bases and J gave up 2 bases, with 5 bases separating them. The CDR3 DNA reads as TGTGCCATCAGTGAGCCAGTCACAGATACGCAGTATTTT. This codes for CAISEPVTDTQYF.

This clonotype was counted between two and nine times. The J gene is TRBJ2-3, the V gene TRBV12-3 or TRBV12-4; D gene uncertain. The CDR3 is 14 residues long. V was clipped by 2 bases and J by 2 bases, with 8 bases between them. The CDR3 loop is CASSLSSHTDTQYF. The CDR3 DNA follows: TGTGCCAGCAGTTTATCCTCGCACACAGATACGCAGTATTTT.

This clonotype was counted ten times or more. This rearrangement joins TRBV7-2 to TRBJ2-2, with 8 bases matching TRBD2. J gave up 5 bases and V 8 bases, and 7 bases lay outside the gene matches. CDR1 and CDR2 from the germline V gene are SGHTA and FQGNSA. CDR3 length: 14 amino acids. This CDR3 reads CASHRGGSTGELFF. Written as DNA, the CDR3 is TGTGCCAGCCATCGGGGGGGGTCAACCGGGGAGCTGTTTTTT.

This clonotype was detected many times. This rearrangement joins TRBV20-1 to TRBJ2-1; possible D gene TRBD2, 5 bases. Trimming took 6 bases from V and 4 from J, leaving 10 bases between them. Looked up from germline, CDR1 is DFQATT and CDR2 is SNEGSKA (reference sequence). This CDR3 is built from 12 residues. DNA of the CDR3: TGCAGTGCCCTCGGGGAGTACAATGAGCAGTTCTTC. Translating gives CSALGEYNEQFF.

The table lists this clonotype with many counts. The V and J genes are TRBV15 and TRBJ2-1; D remains ambiguous. Trimming cost V 3 bases and J 7 bases, with 10 bases left between them. Germline assignment: CDR1 LNHNV and CDR2 YYDKDF (reference sequence). CDR3 length: 13 residues. The CDR3 region has the DNA TGTGCCACCAGCAGGGAAGCGTGGAATGAGCAGTTCTTC. Its protein is CATSREAWNEQFF.

This CDR3 is CSARDRGTNYNEQFF. In DNA form, the CDR3 reads TGCAGTGCTAGAGATCGGGGGACTAACTACAATGAGCAGTTCTTC. The chain combines TRBV20-1 with TRBJ2-1; the match to TRBD2 covers 7 bases. The J segment lost 3 bases and the V segment lost 0 bases, leaving 5 bases of the junction unmatched. The germline V gene encodes CDR1 DFQATT and CDR2 SNEGSKA (reference sequence). The length of the CDR3 is 15 residues.

The chain links TRBV5-1 to TRBJ1-6; the match to TRBD1 covers 8 bases. The CDR3 has 15 amino acids. Germline V gene sequence: CDR1 SGHRS, CDR2 YFSETQ. The J segment lost 8 bases and the V segment lost 0 bases, leaving 4 bases of the junction unmatched. The CDR3 DNA sequence: TGCGCCAGCAGCTTGGAACCAGGGGGCGATTCACCCCTCCACTTT. Translated, it gives CASSLEPGGDSPLHF.

The chain links TRBV6-5 to TRBJ2-3; 8 bases align to TRBD2. V lost 8 bases to trimming and J lost 0 bases; unmatched junction nucleotides: 7. Germline values: CDR1 MNHEY, CDR2 SVGAGI. The CDR3 sequence is 15 residues long. CDR3 amino acids: CASCGGQPSTDTQYF. The CDR3 DNA follows: TGTGCCAGCTGCGGGGGGCAACCTAGCACAGATACGCAGTATTTT.